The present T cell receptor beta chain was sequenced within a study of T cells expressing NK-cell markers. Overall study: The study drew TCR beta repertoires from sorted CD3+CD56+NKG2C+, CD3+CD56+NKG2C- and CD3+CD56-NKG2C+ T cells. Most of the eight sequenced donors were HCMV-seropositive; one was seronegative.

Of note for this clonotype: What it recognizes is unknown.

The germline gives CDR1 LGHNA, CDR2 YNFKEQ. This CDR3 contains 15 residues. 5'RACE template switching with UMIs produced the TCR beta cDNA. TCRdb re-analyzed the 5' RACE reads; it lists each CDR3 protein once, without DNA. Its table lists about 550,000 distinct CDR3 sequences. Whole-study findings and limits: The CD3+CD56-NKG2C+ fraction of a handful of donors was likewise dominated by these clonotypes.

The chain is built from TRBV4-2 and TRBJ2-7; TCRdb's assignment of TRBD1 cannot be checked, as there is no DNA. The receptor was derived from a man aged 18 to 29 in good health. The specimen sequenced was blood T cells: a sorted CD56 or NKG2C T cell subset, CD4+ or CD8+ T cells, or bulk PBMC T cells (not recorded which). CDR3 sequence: CASSQVGTDNYEQYF.